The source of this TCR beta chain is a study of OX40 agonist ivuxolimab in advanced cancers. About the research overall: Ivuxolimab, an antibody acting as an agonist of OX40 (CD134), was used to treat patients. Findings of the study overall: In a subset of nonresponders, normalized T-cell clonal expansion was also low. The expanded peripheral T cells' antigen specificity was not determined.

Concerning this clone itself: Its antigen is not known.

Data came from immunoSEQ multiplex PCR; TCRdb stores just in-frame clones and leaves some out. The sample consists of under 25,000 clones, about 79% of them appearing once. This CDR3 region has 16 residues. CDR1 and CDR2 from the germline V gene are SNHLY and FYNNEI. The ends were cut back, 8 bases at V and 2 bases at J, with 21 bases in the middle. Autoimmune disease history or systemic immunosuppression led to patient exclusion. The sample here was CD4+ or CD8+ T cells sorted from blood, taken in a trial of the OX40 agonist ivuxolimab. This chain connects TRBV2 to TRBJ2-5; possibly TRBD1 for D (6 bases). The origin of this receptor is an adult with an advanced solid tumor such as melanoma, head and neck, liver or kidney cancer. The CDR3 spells CASGIHRDIGQETQYF. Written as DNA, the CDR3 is TGTGCCAGCGGGATACACAGGGATATAGGTCAAGAGACCCAGTACTTC.